The rows below give T cell receptor beta chains drawn from one sample of a study of T cell repertoires in cytomegalovirus infection. MiXCR was run by TCRdb on the reads, yielding one entry per CDR3 protein. This table holds roughly 760,000 distinct CDR3 sequences, 35% to 45% found once. Specimen: PBMCs. All receptors come from a human donor in good health (CMV status not recorded). Some clones in this sample may be carry-over from other donors' samples. Both conserved end residues are part of each CDR3. The order of the fields is V gene, clone size, J gene, D gene, CDR3 protein, CDR3 DNA. The D gene is left open where the match is weak. Rows give clone size only sometimes, using once, few, many, or a class for an expanded clone.

TRBV5-1	.	TRBJ2-3	TRBD2	CASSLVASGISSTDTQYF	TGCGCCAGCAGCTTGGTTGCTAGCGGGATTTCTAGCACAGATACGCAGTATTTT
TRBV28	.	TRBJ1-2	.	CASSPLSTGFYGYTF	TGTGCCAGCAGTCCACTTTCGACAGGATTCTATGGCTACACCTTC
TRBV6-6	.	TRBJ1-5	.	CASGGGTRGFNQPQHF	TGTGCCAGCGGGGGGGGGACCAGAGGCTTCAATCAGCCCCAGCATTTT
TRBV28	.	TRBJ1-1	TRBD1	CASSYKGQLNTEAFF	TGTGCCAGCAGTTATAAGGGACAGCTGAACACTGAAGCTTTCTTT
TRBV7-6	many	TRBJ1-5	TRBD1	CASSKDRGIGPQHF	TGTGCCAGCAGCAAGGACAGGGGGATTGGGCCCCAGCATTTT
TRBV7-2	many	TRBJ2-1	TRBD2	CASSPVRLAGNNEQFF	TGTGCCAGCAGCCCCGTGAGACTAGCGGGGAACAATGAGCAGTTCTTC
TRBV7-2	.	TRBJ2-2	.	CASSLLTSDTGELFF	TGTGCCAGCAGCTTACTTACTAGTGACACCGGGGAGCTGTTTTTT
TRBV7-9	.	TRBJ1-2	.	CASSSSREGPYYGYTF	TGTGCCAGCAGCTCATCCAGGGAGGGGCCCTACTATGGCTACACCTTC
TRBV18	.	TRBJ2-1	.	CASSPRRFKSDNEQFF	TGTGCCAGCTCACCCAGGCGCTTCAAGTCTGATAATGAGCAGTTCTTC
TRBV6-6	few	TRBJ1-6	.	CASSYSPPNSPLHF	TGTGCCAGCAGTTACTCACCTCCTAATTCACCCCTCCACTTT
TRBV27	many	TRBJ2-1	.	CASSLWGNEQFF	TGTGCCAGCAGTTTATGGGGAAATGAGCAGTTCTTC
TRBV19	few	TRBJ1-4	.	CASRGGTANEKLFF	TGTGCCAGTAGGGGGGGGACGGCAAATGAAAAACTGTTTTTT
TRBV12-3/TRBV12-4	.	TRBJ1-6	TRBD1	CASSGRTGYNSPLHF	TGTGCCAGCAGTGGACGGACAGGCTATAATTCACCCCTCCACTTT
TRBV6-5	few	TRBJ1-6	TRBD1	CASSYDRVKSPLHF	TGTGCCAGCAGTTACGACAGGGTAAAATCACCCCTCCACTTT
TRBV12-3/TRBV12-4	few	TRBJ2-5	TRBD2	CASSAGTSGRETQYF	TGTGCCAGCAGTGCCGGGACTAGCGGGCGAGAGACCCAGTACTTC
TRBV12-3/TRBV12-4	.	TRBJ2-1	TRBD2	CASSFGGESSYNEQFF	TGTGCCAGCAGTTTTGGGGGGGAAAGCTCCTACAATGAGCAGTTCTTC
TRBV7-2	many	TRBJ2-5	TRBD2	CASSLRLAGGETQYF	TGTGCCAGCAGCCTAAGACTAGCGGGAGGGGAAACCCAGTACTTC
TRBV28	.	TRBJ1-5	TRBD1	CASRWDRGPVSNQPQHF	TGTGCCAGCAGGTGGGACAGGGGCCCGGTTAGCAATCAGCCCCAGCATTTT
TRBV12-3/TRBV12-4	once	TRBJ1-2	.	CASSLVPANYCYTF	TGTGCCAGCAGTTTAGTCCCAGCTAACTATTGCTACACCTTC
TRBV4-2	.	TRBJ1-5	TRBD1	CASSQDSDRVDGNQPQHF	TGTGCCAGCAGCCAAGATTCGGACAGGGTGGATGGCAATCAGCCCCAGCATTTT
TRBV4-1	few	TRBJ2-1	.	CASSCRRAYNEQFF	TGCGCCAGCAGCTGTCGCCGGGCCTACAATGAGCAGTTCTTC
TRBV2	.	TRBJ1-1	.	CASRGSQGRNTEAFF	TGTGCCAGCAGGGGCTCTCAGGGGAGGAACACTGAAGCTTTCTTT
TRBV11-2	.	TRBJ2-7	.	CASSYNPAGVLEQYF	TGTGCCAGCAGCTACAACCCTGCAGGGGTACTCGAGCAGTACTTC
TRBV7-8	.	TRBJ2-1	.	CASSLRLGVSYNEQFF	TGTGCCAGCAGCTTAAGACTGGGCGTGAGCTACAATGAGCAGTTCTTC
TRBV12-3/TRBV12-4	few	TRBJ1-2	.	CASSLGGWAGDHGYTF	TGTGCCAGCAGTTTAGGGGGTTGGGCAGGGGACCATGGCTACACCTTC
TRBV5-1	.	TRBJ2-1	TRBD1	CASSWGQTYNEQFF	TGCGCCAGCAGCTGGGGACAGACATACAATGAGCAGTTCTTC
TRBV7-2	few	TRBJ1-1	.	CASSGGGPEAFF	TGTGCCAGCAGTGGTGGGGGTCCTGAAGCTTTCTTT
TRBV12-3/TRBV12-4	.	TRBJ2-4	.	CASSLQGSLAKNIQYF	TGTGCCAGCAGCTTACAGGGTTCCCTAGCCAAAAACATTCAGTACTTC
TRBV7-2	.	TRBJ1-5	.	CASSLGLGRRTQPQHF	TGTGCCAGCAGCTTAGGTCTCGGCAGGAGAACTCAGCCCCAGCATTTT
TRBV7-4	.	TRBJ2-1	TRBD2	CASSLGAGGANEQFF	TGTGCCAGCAGCTTAGGAGCGGGAGGGGCGAATGAGCAGTTCTTC
TRBV20-1	.	TRBJ1-5	.	CSASWVGLPQHF	TGCAGTGCCAGTTGGGTAGGCCTTCCCCAGCATTTT
TRBV19	.	TRBJ1-5	.	CASSRFLVSNQPQHF	TGTGCCAGTAGTAGATTCCTTGTTAGCAATCAGCCCCAGCATTTT
TRBV7-8	many	TRBJ1-6	TRBD1	CASSFDRGERSPLHF	TGTGCCAGCAGCTTCGACAGGGGGGAGCGGTCACCCCTCCACTTT
TRBV7-2	many	TRBJ2-3	.	CASSSFGTPSTDTQYF	TGTGCCAGCAGCTCATTCGGGACTCCGAGCACAGATACGCAGTATTTT
TRBV19	.	TRBJ2-1	TRBD2	CASALSGGAVNEQFF	TGTGCCAGTGCCCTGAGCGGGGGGGCCGTGAATGAGCAGTTCTTC
TRBV5-4	few	TRBJ1-1	.	CASTLVGLSQGKVGAEAFF	TGTGCCAGCACCCTTGTAGGGCTTTCACAGGGAAAGGTTGGCGCTGAAGCTTTCTTT
TRBV24-1	.	TRBJ2-7	TRBD2	CATSSGPSGFYEQYF	TGTGCCACATCCTCAGGTCCTAGCGGTTTCTACGAGCAGTACTTC
TRBV28	.	TRBJ1-5	.	CASILKKGRYSAHQHF	TGTGCCAGCATTTTAAAGAAGGGACGGTACTCGGCCCACCAGCATTTT
TRBV6-1	few	TRBJ2-3	.	CATATGVVTDTQYF	TGTGCCACCGCTACGGGAGTAGTCACAGATACGCAGTATTTT
TRBV4-2	once	TRBJ2-7	.	CASSQGLGGAYEQYF	TGTGCCAGCAGCCAAGGGCTTGGAGGGGCCTACGAGCAGTACTTC
TRBV7-2	.	TRBJ1-2	.	CASSEGPAYGYTF	TGTGCCAGCAGCGAAGGCCCAGCCTATGGCTACACCTTC
TRBV7-9	few	TRBJ1-2	.	CASSLDGQNYGYTF	TGTGCCAGCAGCTTAGACGGACAGAACTATGGCTACACCTTC
TRBV2	.	TRBJ2-1	TRBD1	CASATGGLFNEQFF	TGTGCCAGTGCGACAGGGGGCCTCTTCAATGAGCAGTTCTTC
TRBV9	few	TRBJ1-2	.	CASSVVGGRDGYTF	TGTGCCAGCAGCGTAGTCGGGGGGCGCGATGGCTACACCTTC
TRBV28	few	TRBJ2-7	.	CASRPFTVYEQYF	TGTGCCAGCAGACCTTTTACCGTTTACGAGCAGTACTTC
TRBV20-1	few	TRBJ1-2	.	CSAKVSGGTLYGYTF	TGCAGTGCCAAAGTCTCCGGGGGCACCCTCTATGGCTACACCTTC